This T cell receptor (beta chain) derives from a study of CD8+ T cells in alopecia areata. Treatment in this sample: oral pan-JAK inhibitor, 5-10 mg twice daily. Whole-study findings and limits: Scalp clonality, along with expanded CD8+ clones among the top 100, was significantly decreased by tofacitinib.

It was cDNA, reverse transcribed from extracted RNA, that served as the sequencing template. Assay used: immunoSEQ multiplex PCR; TCRdb lists only in-frame clones, some missing. Of 200,000 or so clones in the sample, 35% to 45% are singletons; the top ten hold almost 0.5%. Germline CDR1 reads SGDLS; CDR2 reads YYNGEE. J was trimmed by 6 bases and V by 3 bases; bases with no gene match: 11. CDR3 size: 16 residues. This clone was seen a handful of times. Its matching antigen is unknown. This sequence originates from a human donor with alopecia areata. This specimen consisted of CD4+ T cells sorted from blood, obtained at approximately week 30, from a patient treated with tofacitinib. This rearrangement joins TRBV9 to TRBJ2-3; TRBD2 aligns across 9 bases. CDR3 sequence: CASSETSGREGDTQYF. The DNA for the CDR3 is TGTGCCAGCAGCGAAACTAGCGGGCGCGAGGGGGATACGCAGTATTTT.